This TCR beta chain was documented in a study of T cell responses to AZD1222 COVID-19 vaccine. Study at large: Pooling covered second doses at about 4 or about 12 weeks.

Germline CDR1 is SGHVS and CDR2 is FQNEAQ. The CDR3 contains 16 residues. V was pared by 5 bases and J by 2 bases, with 8 bases of the junction left unmatched. Sequencing was performed with immunoSEQ multiplex PCR; in TCRdb, only in-frame clones are kept and a portion is missing. The top ten clones hold less than 20% of a sample with under 95,000 clones, 88% of them seen once. The receptor was derived from an adult in good health. The specimen was peripheral blood, collected on day 0 of AZD1222 vaccination. This chain uses TRBV7-8 with TRBJ2-7; 11 positions agree with TRBD2. CDR3 in DNA: TGTGCCAGCAGCCTAACCGGGACTAGCGGAACCTACGAGCAGTACTTC. Protein: CASSLTGTSGTYEQYF.